These 31 T cell receptor beta chains were sequenced from one sample in a study of T cell responses to AZD1222 COVID-19 vaccine. Generated by immunoSEQ multiplex PCR, the TCRdb table keeps only in-frame clones and is missing some. The table lists roughly 58,000 clones, 75% to 90% of them singletons. This specimen consisted of peripheral blood, obtained on day 0 of MenACWY control vaccination. All receptors come from an adult in good health.

DNA for the CDR3: TGTGCCTGGAGTGGGGACAAGAACTCTGGAAACACCATATATTTT. Translation: CAWSGDKNSGNTIYF. The V call is TRBV30, the J call TRBJ1-3; possibly TRBD1 for D (6 bases). The germline V gene has CDR1 GTSNPN and CDR2 SVGIG (reference sequence). V lost 1 base to trimming and J lost 0 bases, with 10 bases between them. The CDR3 is 15 residues long.

The CDR3 DNA is TGTGCCAGCAGCCAAGGACTTGGCTACAATGAGCAGTTCTTC. It encodes CASSQGLGYNEQFF. The chain combines TRBV5-4 with TRBJ2-1, with D tentatively TRBD2 (5 bases). The V end lost 4 bases, the J end lost 3 bases, and 11 bases lay between the germline ends. CDR1 and CDR2 (germline): SGHNT, YYREEE (reference sequence). The CDR3 extends over 14 amino acids.

This clone occurred once. The V gene is TRBV5-1, the J gene TRBJ1-1; TRBD1 matches at 9 bases. This CDR3 region has 18 residues. The germline CDR1 and CDR2 sequences are SGHRS and YFSETQ. J was trimmed by 1 base and V by 3 bases; bases with no gene match: 13. In DNA, the CDR3 is TGCGCCAGCAGCTCCTACCTTCGGACAGGGGTGGAGAACACTGAAGCTTTCTTT. Protein: CASSSYLRTGVENTEAFF.

The chain has TRBV12-3 or TRBV12-4 and TRBJ2-1; D is unclear. Trimming took off 3 bases at V and 8 bases at J, with 8 bases between the two ends. CDR3 length equals 12 residues. The CDR3 nucleotides are TGTGCCAGCAGTTTTCCGGCAGATGAGCAGTTCTTC. This sequence encodes CASSFPADEQFF.

The J gene is TRBJ2-4, the V gene TRBV27; D perhaps matches TRBD1 (5 bases). This CDR3 region has 13 residues. Germline CDR1 MNHEY, CDR2 SMNVEV (reference sequence). V gave up 6 bases and J gave up 4 bases, with 10 bases separating them. This chain's CDR3 is CASRPTEKNIQYF. For the CDR3, the DNA is TGTGCCAGCAGACCGACAGAGAAAAACATTCAGTACTTC.

The chain carries TRBV7-6 and TRBJ1-6; a weak D match, TRBD1 (5 bases). V lost 6 bases and J 5 bases, leaving 14 bases between the germline ends. The germline V gene encodes CDR1 SGHVS and CDR2 FNYEAQ. The CDR3 length is 15 residues. For the CDR3, the DNA is TGTGCCAGCAGTCCCATGGGGGGTAATAATTCACCCCTCCACTTT. Its protein product is CASSPMGGNNSPLHF.

This clone came up once. The J gene is TRBJ2-5, the V gene TRBV5-5; D unresolved. V lost 3 bases, J lost 2 bases, and 8 bases lay in between. The CDR3 is 13 amino acids. Germline CDR1 is SGHKS and CDR2 is YYEKEE (reference sequence). CDR3 region: CASSYDTQETQYF. Written as DNA, the CDR3 is TGTGCCAGCAGCTACGACACTCAAGAGACCCAGTACTTC. Complete variable domain (other parts from reference TRBV5-5 and TRBJ2-5): DAGVTQSPTHLIKTRGQQVTLRCSPISGHKSVSWYQQVLGQGPQFIFQYYEKEERGRGNFPDRFSARQFPNYSSELNVNALLLGDSALYLCASSYDTQETQYFGPGTRLLVL.

V usage is TRBV19 and J usage is TRBJ2-1, with D tentatively TRBD1 or TRBD2 (5 bases each). The CDR3 runs to 16 residues. The V and J ends lost 3 bases and 3 bases respectively, with 15 bases between them. Looked up from germline, CDR1 is LNHDA and CDR2 is SQIVND (reference sequence). CDR3 sequence reads: CASSMGRQTFYNEQFF. The CDR3 nucleotides are TGTGCCAGTAGTATGGGACGACAGACGTTCTACAATGAGCAGTTCTTC.

The CDR3 DNA sequence: TGTGCCAGCAGTCGATGGTTTGGGGAGCTGTTTTTT. This gives the protein CASSRWFGELFF. V is TRBV6-2 or TRBV6-3 and J is TRBJ2-2; D not certain. The CDR3 has 12 amino acids. The V gene lost 5 bases and the J gene lost 8 bases, with 9 bases spanning the gap. Germline V CDR1 and CDR2: MNHEY, SVGEGT.

The chain combines TRBV7-8 with TRBJ1-1, with D maybe TRBD1 (5 bases). The CDR3 covers 16 residues. Trimming shortened V by 4 bases and J by 4 bases, and 19 bases separated the two germline ends. Germline lookup yields CDR1 SGHVS and CDR2 FQNEAQ. The CDR3 nucleotides are TGTGCCAGCAGCTACGAATATCCAGGGATCGTCACTGAAGCTTTCTTT. This gives the protein CASSYEYPGIVTEAFF. Drawing the rest from reference TRBV7-8 and TRBJ1-1, the complete variable domain is GAGVSQSPRYKVAKRGQDVALRCDPISGHVSLFWYQQALGQGPEFLTYFQNEAQLDKSGLPSDRFFAERPEGSVSTLKIQRTQQEDSAVYLCASSYEYPGIVTEAFFGQGTRLTVV.

V usage is TRBV5-4 and J usage is TRBJ2-7; D possibly corresponds to TRBD2 (6 bases). V gave up 2 bases and J gave up 1 base, with 13 bases separating them. This CDR3 is 15 amino acids long. Germline V gene sequence: CDR1 SGHNT, CDR2 YYREEE (reference sequence). In DNA form, the CDR3 reads TGTGCCAGCAGCTTCGGCCTAGCGTATTCCTACGAGCAGTACTTC. Its protein product is CASSFGLAYSYEQYF.

The V call is TRBV19, the J call TRBJ1-5, with D maybe TRBD1 (5 bases). The length of the CDR3 is 15 residues. Germline CDR1 reads LNHDA; CDR2 reads SQIVND (reference sequence). V was shortened by 3 bases and J by 3 bases, with 12 bases between the two germline ends. The CDR3 sequence is CASSIQKGANQPQHF. In DNA form, the CDR3 reads TGTGCCAGTAGTATCCAAAAAGGGGCCAATCAGCCCCAGCATTTT.

The chain is built from TRBV6-5 and TRBJ2-7; TRBD1 aligns across 10 bases. Germline values: CDR1 MNHEY, CDR2 SVGAGI. The CDR3 sequence is 15 residues long. The J segment lost 3 bases and the V segment lost 6 bases, leaving 8 bases of the junction unmatched. DNA for the CDR3: TGTGCCAGCAGACCCGACAGGGGGCTTTACTACGAGCAGTACTTC. Encoded protein: CASRPDRGLYYEQYF.

The sample holds a few counts of this clone. The chain is built from TRBV7-8 and TRBJ1-5; D is ambiguous. Trimming removed 2 bases from V and 2 bases from J, with 7 bases in between. This CDR3 contains 14 residues. From germline, CDR1 is SGHVS and CDR2 FQNEAQ. CDR3 in amino acids: CASSLIGGNQPQHF. Written as DNA, the CDR3 is TGTGCCAGCAGCTTAATCGGTGGCAATCAGCCCCAGCATTTT.

The chain couples TRBV5-1 to TRBJ2-7, with 8 bases identical to TRBD1. V gave up 5 bases and J gave up 2 bases; unmatched junction bases: 6. CDR1 and CDR2 from the germline V gene are SGHRS and YFSETQ. The CDR3 spans 14 residues. CDR3 DNA: TGCGCCAGCAGAAAGGGACAGGACGCCTACGAGCAGTACTTC. This codes for CASRKGQDAYEQYF.

The chain couples TRBV6-5 to TRBJ1-2; D remains unclear. Germline-derived CDR1 and CDR2 are MNHEY and SVGAGI. This CDR3 has 14 amino acids. Trimming stripped 6 bases from V and 3 bases from J, with 14 bases between. The CDR3 loop is CASSSIQKDYGYTF. Here the CDR3 DNA reads TGTGCCAGCAGCTCAATTCAGAAGGACTATGGCTACACCTTC.

The J gene is TRBJ2-5, the V gene TRBV6-5; D unresolved. The CDR3 runs to 12 residues. CDR1 is MNHEY and CDR2 is SVGAGI in the germline V gene. V dropped 6 bases and J dropped 2 bases, with 7 bases sitting between them. DNA for the CDR3: TGTGCCAGCAGAAACGGGCAAGAGACCCAGTACTTC. Translating it yields CASRNGQETQYF.

This clone was seen once. A read error may account for a junction end that differs from germline. V usage is TRBV6-1 and J usage is TRBJ2-2; 10 bases are shared with TRBD1. This CDR3 is 17 amino acids long. The germline V gene has CDR1 MNHNS and CDR2 SASEGT. CDR3 region: CASRERTGGRDTGELFF. The CDR3 nucleotides are TGTGCCAGCCGTGAGCGGACAGGGGGGAGGGACACCGGGGAGCTGTTTTTT.

The J gene is TRBJ2-7, the V gene TRBV6-1, with 11 bases lining up with TRBD2. The V and J ends lost 4 bases and 2 bases, in that order; junction bases with no gene match: 7. This CDR3 region has 16 residues. The germline V gene has CDR1 MNHNS and CDR2 SASEGT. For the CDR3, the DNA is TGTGCCAGCAGTGTAGGGCTAGCGGGAGGTACCTACGAGCAGTACTTC. Translated: CASSVGLAGGTYEQYF.

This clone was recorded once. This chain links TRBV10-3 with TRBJ1-2; D is undetermined. Germline-derived CDR1 and CDR2 are ENHRY and SYGVKD. This CDR3 spans 13 amino acids. V lost 0 bases, J lost 4 bases, and 6 bases lay in between. Written as DNA, the CDR3 is TGTGCCATCAGTGAGTCGTCAGCCTATGGCTACACCTTC. This encodes CAISESSAYGYTF.

This clone was picked up a small number of times. This chain connects TRBV28 to TRBJ2-1; 8 positions agree with TRBD2. The CDR3 is 16 amino acids. After removal of 5 bases from V and 4 bases from J, the junction contained 10 bases not matched to a gene. The V gene's germline CDR1 is MDHEN and CDR2 SYDVKM. The CDR3 loop reads CASSPAIAGYYNEQFF. The CDR3 nucleotides are TGTGCCAGCAGTCCCGCCATAGCGGGATATTACAATGAGCAGTTCTTC.

This clone occurred once. V usage is TRBV11-2 and J usage is TRBJ2-5, with 9 bases that match TRBD2. The length of the CDR3 is 16 residues. The germline gives CDR1 SGHAT, CDR2 FQNNGV. V lost 1 base, J lost 2 bases, and 5 bases stayed unmatched. CDR3 loop: CASSLVAGVGQETQYF. DNA for the CDR3: TGTGCCAGCAGCTTAGTAGCGGGAGTGGGGCAAGAGACCCAGTACTTC.

The rearrangement uses TRBV18 and TRBJ1-6; the D is unclear. The CDR3 loop spans 15 amino acids. CDR1 and CDR2 (germline): KGHSH, LQKENI. The V end was cut by 3 bases, the J end by 7 bases, with 13 bases between. The CDR3 loop reads CASSPGRSENSPLHF. CDR3 in DNA: TGTGCCAGCTCACCCGGTAGATCGGAGAATTCACCCCTCCACTTT.

The V gene is TRBV29-1, the J gene TRBJ2-7; TRBD1 aligns across 8 bases. Germline-derived CDR1 and CDR2 are SQVTM and ANQGSEA. Germline trimming cut 4 bases from V and 5 bases from J; bases unmatched to any gene: 4. The CDR3 runs 12 residues. As DNA, the CDR3 is TGCAGCGTTGGGGACAGGCACGACGAGCAGTACTTC. This gives the protein CSVGDRHDEQYF.

The chain combines TRBV30 with TRBJ1-2; D is perhaps TRBD1 (6 bases). The CDR3 spans 12 residues. Deletions cut 7 bases from V and 8 bases from J, with 17 bases between. Germline-derived CDR1 and CDR2 are GTSNPN and SVGIG (reference sequence). For the CDR3, the DNA is TGTGCCTCTTCCGGGACATCAGAAGGCTACACCTTC. It encodes CASSGTSEGYTF.

The V gene is TRBV19, the J gene TRBJ1-2; D gene unclear. The length of the CDR3 is 13 residues. Trimming pared 9 bases from V and 5 bases from J, leaving 16 bases between. Germline lookup yields CDR1 LNHDA and CDR2 SQIVND (reference sequence). CDR3 in amino acids: CASRKGGGYGYTF. CDR3 coding DNA: TGTGCCAGCAGGAAGGGCGGAGGGTATGGCTACACCTTC.

The V call is TRBV28, the J call TRBJ1-4; D not certain. CDR3 size: 15 residues. The germline V and J ends were trimmed by 8 bases and 7 bases, with 20 bases remaining between them. Germline loops: CDR1 MDHEN, CDR2 SYDVKM. The CDR3 reads CASSSGPLSTEKLFF. DNA for the CDR3: TGTGCCAGCTCTTCCGGGCCCCTCAGTACTGAAAAACTGTTTTTT.

The chain carries TRBV11-3 and TRBJ2-7; D may be TRBD1 (5 bases). The germline CDR1 and CDR2 sequences are SGHNT and YENEEA. This CDR3 contains 13 residues. The V gene lost 5 bases and the J gene lost 0 bases, with 8 bases spanning the gap. CDR3 in DNA: TGTGCCAGCAGCAGGGGCCTCTCCTACGAGCAGTACTTC. This gives the protein CASSRGLSYEQYF.

The chain joins TRBV7-3 to TRBJ2-3, with 8 positions matching TRBD2. The CDR3 spans 15 residues. Looked up from germline, CDR1 is SGHTA and CDR2 is FQGTGA. After removal of 2 bases from V and 0 bases from J, the junction contained 1 base not matched to a gene. Here the CDR3 DNA reads TGTGCCAGCAGCTTAGCGGGAGGAAGCACAGATACGCAGTATTTT. Encoded protein: CASSLAGGSTDTQYF.

The gene calls are TRBV11-2 and TRBJ1-1; D gene unclear. Trimming left V 7 bases short and J 10 bases short, with 13 bases between. Germline-derived CDR1 and CDR2 are SGHAT and FQNNGV. There are 11 residues in the CDR3. CDR3 protein: CASTLRGPAFF. CDR3 nucleotides: TGTGCCAGCACCCTCAGAGGGCCAGCTTTCTTT. The whole variable domain, remainder taken from reference TRBV11-2 and TRBJ1-1, is EAGVAQSPRYKIIEKRQSVAFWCNPISGHATLYWYQQILGQGPKLLIQFQNNGVVDDSQLPKDRFSAERLKGVDSTLKIQPAKLEDSAVYLCASTLRGPAFFGQGTRLTVV.

The chain has TRBV28 and TRBJ1-1, with D possibly TRBD1 on 6 matching bases. The CDR3 totals 14 residues. Germline CDR1 MDHEN, CDR2 SYDVKM. The V end was cut by 8 bases, the J end by 2 bases, with 15 bases between. CDR3 sequence (DNA): TGTGCCAGCCGTCTAAGAGGGGGTAACACTGAAGCTTTCTTT. Amino acids: CASRLRGGNTEAFF.